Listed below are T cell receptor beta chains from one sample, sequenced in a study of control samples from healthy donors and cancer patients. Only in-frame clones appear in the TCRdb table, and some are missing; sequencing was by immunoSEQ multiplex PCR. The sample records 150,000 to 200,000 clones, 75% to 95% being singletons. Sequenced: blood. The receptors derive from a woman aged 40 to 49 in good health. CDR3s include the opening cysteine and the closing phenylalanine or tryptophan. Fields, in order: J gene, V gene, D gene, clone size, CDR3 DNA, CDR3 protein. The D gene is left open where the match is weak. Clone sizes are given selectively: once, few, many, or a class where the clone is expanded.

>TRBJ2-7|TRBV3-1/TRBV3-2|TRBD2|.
TGTGCCAGCAGCCTACCCGGGCTAGCGGGGGGGCTCGAGCAGTACTTC
CASSLPGLAGGLEQYF
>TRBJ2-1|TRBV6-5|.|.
TGTGCCAGCAGTTACTCAGGAAGCTCGTTGAACAATGAGCAGTTCTTC
CASSYSGSSLNNEQFF
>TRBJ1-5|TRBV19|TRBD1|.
TGTGCCAGTAGTATGATGGGACAGGGCCATCAGCCCCAGCATTTT
CASSMMGQGHQPQHF
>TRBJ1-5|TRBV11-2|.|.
TGTGCCAGCAGGCAGGTACAGGGCAGAGTGGGACAGCCCCAGCATTTT
CASRQVQGRVGQPQHF
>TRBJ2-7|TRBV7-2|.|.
TGTGCCAGCAGCTTACATACTCCCTACGAGCAGTACTTC
CASSLHTPYEQYF
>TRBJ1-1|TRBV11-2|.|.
TGTGCCAGCAGCTTAGGGGGCCGGTTGAACACTGAAGCTTTCTTT
CASSLGGRLNTEAFF
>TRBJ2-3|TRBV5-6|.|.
TGTGCCAGCAGCTTTGCAGATACGCAGTATTTT
CASSFADTQYF
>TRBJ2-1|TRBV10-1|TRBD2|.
TGCGCCAGCAGTGGGGTAGCGGGGGGGCCCGATGAGCAGTTCTTC
CASSGVAGGPDEQFF
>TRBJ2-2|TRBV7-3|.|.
TGTGCCAGCAGCTTATGGGGGGCGCAGGTGGCCGGGGAGCTGTTTTTT
CASSLWGAQVAGELFF
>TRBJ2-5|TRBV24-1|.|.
TGTGCCACCAGTGATCCCGGTTCCACTGGGGAGACCCAGTACTTC
CATSDPGSTGETQYF
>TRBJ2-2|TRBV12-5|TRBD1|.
TGTGCTAGTGGTTTGGTCCAGACAGGGGAGAACACCGGGGAGCTGTTTTTT
CASGLVQTGENTGELFF
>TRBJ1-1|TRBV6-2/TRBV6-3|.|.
TGTGCCAGCAGCCGCCCGTTGGGAGGGGGGTTAACTGAAGCTTTCTTT
CASSRPLGGGLTEAFF
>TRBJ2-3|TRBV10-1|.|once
TGCGCCACCAGCAAACGGGCCAGCACAGATACGCAGTATTTT
CATSKRASTDTQYF
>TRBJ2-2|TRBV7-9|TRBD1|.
TGTGCCAGCAGCACCGGGACAGGGGGCGGGGAGCTGTTTTTT
CASSTGTGGGELFF
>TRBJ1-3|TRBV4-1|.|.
TGCGCCAGCAGCCAAGAAGAAGGAGACCATTATGTTTCCACCATATATTTT
CASSQEEGDHYVSTIYF
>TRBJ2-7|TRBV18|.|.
TGTGCCAGCTCAGTGAGCAGGGGCCCCTACGAGCAGTACTTC
CASSVSRGPYEQYF
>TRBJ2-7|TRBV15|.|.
TGTGCCACCAGCAGAGGCGGGGAGGGAGGACAGGCCTACGAGCAGTACTTC
CATSRGGEGGQAYEQYF
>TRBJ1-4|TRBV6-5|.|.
TGTGCCAGCAGTTCCTTGAAAAGGGAAAAACTGTTTTTT
CASSSLKREKLFF
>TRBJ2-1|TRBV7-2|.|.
TGTGCCAGCAGCTTTCGTACTACAAACTACAATGAGCAGTTCTTC
CASSFRTTNYNEQFF
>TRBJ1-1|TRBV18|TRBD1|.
TGTGCCAGCTCATTACTGACAGGGAACGAGGCTGAAGCTTTCTTT
CASSLLTGNEAEAFF
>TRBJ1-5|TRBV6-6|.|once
TGTGCCAGCAGTCCCGGGATTCTTAGCAATCAGCCCCAGCATTTT
CASSPGILSNQPQHF
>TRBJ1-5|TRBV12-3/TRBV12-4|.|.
TGTGCCAGCAGTTCTGGCAATCAGCCCCAGCATTTT
CASSSGNQPQHF
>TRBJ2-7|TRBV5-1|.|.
TGCGCCAGCAGCCCGGACGACTACGAGCAGTACTTC
CASSPDDYEQYF
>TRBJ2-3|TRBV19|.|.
TGTGCCAGTAGGGACTTCGCCGATACGCAGTATTTT
CASRDFADTQYF
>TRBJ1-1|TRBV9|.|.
TGTGCCAGCAGCGCAGGGAACACTGAAGCTTTCTTT
CASSAGNTEAFF
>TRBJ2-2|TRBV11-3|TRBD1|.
TGTGCCAGCAGCTGGACAGGGGGCGATCCCGGGGAGCTGTTTTTT
CASSWTGGDPGELFF
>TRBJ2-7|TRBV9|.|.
TGTGCCAGCAGCGTTGGTAAGGTTGGGGGGGAGCAGTACTTC
CASSVGKVGGEQYF
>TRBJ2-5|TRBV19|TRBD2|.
TGTGCCAGTAGTAACAGCGGGGGGGCAGGGGCCCAGTACTTC
CASSNSGGAGAQYF
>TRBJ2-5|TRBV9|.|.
TGTGCCAGCAGCCGGGGAGCCTTACAAGAGACCCAGTACTTC
CASSRGALQETQYF
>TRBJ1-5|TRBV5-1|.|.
TGCGCCAGCAGCCGGGACGGAGAGAGCAATCAGCCCCAGCATTTT
CASSRDGESNQPQHF
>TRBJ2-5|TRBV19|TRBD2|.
TGTGCCAGTACCCCGACTAGCGGGGGTTTTCAAGAGACCCAGTACTTC
CASTPTSGGFQETQYF
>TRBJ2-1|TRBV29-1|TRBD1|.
TGCAGCGGGGACAGCCCTTCCTACAATGAGCAGTTCTTC
CSGDSPSYNEQFF
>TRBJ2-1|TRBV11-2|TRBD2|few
TGTGCCAGCAGCTTAATAGCGGGGGGGCGGAGCAATGAGCAGTTCTTC
CASSLIAGGRSNEQFF
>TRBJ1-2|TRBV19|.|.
TGTGCCAGTAGGACGACCAGGGTGGGCTATGGCTACACCTTC
CASRTTRVGYGYTF
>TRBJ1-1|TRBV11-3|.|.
TGTGCCAGCAGCTTAAACAGGGACACTGAAGCTTTCTTT
CASSLNRDTEAFF
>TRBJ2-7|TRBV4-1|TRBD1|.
TGCGCCAGCAGCCAAGATAACAGGGGGCTTTACGAGCAGTACTTC
CASSQDNRGLYEQYF
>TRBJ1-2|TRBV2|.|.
TGTGCCAGCAGTGAAAGGGGCTTTGACTATGGCTACACCTTC
CASSERGFDYGYTF
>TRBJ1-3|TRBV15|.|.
TGTGCCACCAGCACGGGGGGACTCTCTGGAAACACCATATATTTT
CATSTGGLSGNTIYF
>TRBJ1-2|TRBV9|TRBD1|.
TGTGCCAGCAGGGAGACAGGGGCCCAACTGGGCTACACCTTC
CASRETGAQLGYTF
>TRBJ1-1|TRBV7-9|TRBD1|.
TGTGCCAGCAGCTTAGCTGGACAGGGGCCGAACACTGAAGCTTTCTTT
CASSLAGQGPNTEAFF
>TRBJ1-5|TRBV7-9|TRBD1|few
TGTGCCAGCAGCGTACAGGGGATAGATCAGCCCCAGCATTTT
CASSVQGIDQPQHF
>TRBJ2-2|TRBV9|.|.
TGTGCCAGCAGCGTAGTTGGCGGGGGCCACACCGGGGAGCTGTTTTTT
CASSVVGGGHTGELFF
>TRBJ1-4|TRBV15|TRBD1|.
TGTGCCACCAGCAGCCGGGACAGGGGGTATGAAAAACTGTTTTTT
CATSSRDRGYEKLFF
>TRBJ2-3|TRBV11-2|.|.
TGTGCCAGCAGCCCCAGAGGGGGAACCTTCACAGATACGCAGTATTTT
CASSPRGGTFTDTQYF
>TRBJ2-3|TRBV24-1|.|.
TGTGCCACCAGGGGGGCCGCAGATACGCAGTATTTT
CATRGAADTQYF
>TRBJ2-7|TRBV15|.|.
TGTGCCACCAGCAGAGATGGAACTAGCTTGGCCGAGCAGTACTTC
CATSRDGTSLAEQYF
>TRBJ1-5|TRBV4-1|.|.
TGCGCCAGCAGCCAGAGCGAAAATCAGCCCCAGCATTTT
CASSQSENQPQHF
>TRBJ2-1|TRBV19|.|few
TGTGCCAGTAGAGGAACTAGAACCTACAATGAGCAGTTCTTC
CASRGTRTYNEQFF
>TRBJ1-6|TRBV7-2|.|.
TGTGCCAGCAGCTTAGACATGAATTCACCCCTCCACTTT
CASSLDMNSPLHF
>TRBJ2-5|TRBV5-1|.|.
TGCGCCAGCAGGTACGGGGCCCAAGAGACCCAGTACTTC
CASRYGAQETQYF
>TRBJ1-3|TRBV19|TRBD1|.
TGTGCCAGTACAGGGGACAGGCTCTCTGGAAACACCATATATTTT
CASTGDRLSGNTIYF
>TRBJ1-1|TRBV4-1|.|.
TGCGCCAGCAGCTCAGGCTGGGCAAACACTGAAGCTTTCTTT
CASSSGWANTEAFF
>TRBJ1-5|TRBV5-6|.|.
TGTGCCAGCAGCCTGTCAGGGGTCAATCAGCCCCAGCATTTT
CASSLSGVNQPQHF
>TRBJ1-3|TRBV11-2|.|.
TGTGCCAGCAGCTTAGGGGGACGGTCTGGAAACACCATATATTTT
CASSLGGRSGNTIYF